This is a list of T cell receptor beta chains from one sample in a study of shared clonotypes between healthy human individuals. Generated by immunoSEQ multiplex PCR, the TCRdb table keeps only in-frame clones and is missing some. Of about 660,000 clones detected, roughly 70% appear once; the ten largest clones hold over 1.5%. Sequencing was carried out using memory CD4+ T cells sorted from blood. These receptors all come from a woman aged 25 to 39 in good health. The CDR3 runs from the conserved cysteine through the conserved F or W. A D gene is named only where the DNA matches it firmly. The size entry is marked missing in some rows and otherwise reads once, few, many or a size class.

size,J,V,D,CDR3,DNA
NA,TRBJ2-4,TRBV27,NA,CASSLSGLAKNIQYF,TGTGCCAGCAGTTTATCGGGGTTAGCCAAAAACATTCAGTACTTC
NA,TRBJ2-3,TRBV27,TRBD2,CASSFKAGGTDTQYF,TGTGCCAGCAGTTTTAAGGCGGGGGGTACAGATACGCAGTATTTT
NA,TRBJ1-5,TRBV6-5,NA,CASSTVGQNQPQHF,TGTGCCAGCAGCACTGTGGGACAAAATCAGCCCCAGCATTTT
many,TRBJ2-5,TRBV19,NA,CAASAGQGETQYF,TGTGCCGCCTCGGCCGGGCAGGGAGAGACCCAGTACTTC
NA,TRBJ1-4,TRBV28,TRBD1,CASSPGDRVYEKLFF,TGTGCCAGCAGCCCTGGGGACAGGGTGTATGAAAAACTGTTTTTT
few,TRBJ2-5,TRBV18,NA,CASSFGEEETQYF,TGTGCCAGCTCATTCGGGGAAGAAGAGACCCAGTACTTC
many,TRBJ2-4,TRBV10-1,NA,CASSKEQTSGIQYF,TGCGCCAGCAGTAAAGAACAGACCTCGGGCATTCAGTACTTC
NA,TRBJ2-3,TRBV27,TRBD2,CASSGSGSPQYF,TGTGCCAGCAGTGGTAGCGGGAGCCCGCAGTATTTT
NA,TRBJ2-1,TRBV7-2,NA,CASSLVTFGWTTKGNEQFF,TGTGCCAGCAGCTTAGTGACCTTCGGATGGACAACAAAGGGGAATGAGCAGTTCTTC
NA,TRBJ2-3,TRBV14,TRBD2,CASSQDYLPSGRIPDTQYF,TGTGCCAGCAGCCAAGATTATCTCCCTAGCGGGAGGATCCCAGATACGCAGTATTTT
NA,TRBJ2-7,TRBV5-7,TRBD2,CASSPSGSPSYEQYF,TGTGCCAGCAGCCCTAGCGGGAGCCCTTCCTACGAGCAGTACTTC
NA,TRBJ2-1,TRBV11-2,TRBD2,CASSLVSGRGYNEQFF,TGTGCCAGCAGCTTAGTTTCCGGGAGGGGTTACAATGAGCAGTTCTTC
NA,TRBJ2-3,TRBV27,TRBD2,CASRRIVNSGATDTQYF,TGTGCCAGCAGAAGGATCGTTAATAGCGGGGCAACAGATACGCAGTATTTT
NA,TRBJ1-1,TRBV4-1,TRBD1,CASSPPGQGVTEAFF,TGCGCCAGCAGCCCCCCGGGACAGGGAGTGACTGAAGCTTTCTTT
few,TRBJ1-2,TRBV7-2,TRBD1,CASSLPGQGNYGYTF,TGTGCCAGCAGCCTCCCGGGACAGGGAAACTATGGCTACACCTTC
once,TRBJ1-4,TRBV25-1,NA,CASSEHANNEKLFF,TGTGCCAGCAGTGAACACGCTAATAATGAAAAACTGTTTTTT
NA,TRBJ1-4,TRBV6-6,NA,CASSSEGKLFF,TGTGCCAGCAGCTCGGAGGGAAAACTGTTTTTT
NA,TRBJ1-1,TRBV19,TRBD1,CASSIVGTGIEAFF,TGTGCCAGTAGTATAGTCGGGACAGGGATTGAAGCTTTCTTT
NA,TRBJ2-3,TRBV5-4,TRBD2,CASSLRAGGETDTQYF,TGTGCCAGCAGCCTCAGAGCGGGAGGGGAAACAGATACGCAGTATTTT
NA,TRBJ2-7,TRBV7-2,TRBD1,CASSTPNRGRLYEQYF,TGTGCCAGCAGCACGCCGAACAGGGGACGCCTCTACGAGCAGTACTTC
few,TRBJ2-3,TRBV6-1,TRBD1,CASSDVGQGTDTQYF,TGTGCCAGCAGTGACGTGGGACAGGGCACAGATACGCAGTATTTT
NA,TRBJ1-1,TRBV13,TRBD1,CASSSDRGQTEAFF,TGTGCCAGCAGCTCCGACAGGGGGCAGACTGAAGCTTTCTTT
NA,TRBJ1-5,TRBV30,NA,CAWSRVRNQPQHF,TGTGCCTGGAGCCGGGTTCGGAATCAGCCCCAGCATTTT
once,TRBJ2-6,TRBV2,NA,CASDGSGANVLTF,TGTGCCAGCGACGGGTCTGGGGCCAACGTCCTGACTTTC
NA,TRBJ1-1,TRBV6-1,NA,CASRTDSPTEAFF,TGTGCCAGCAGGACGGACAGTCCCACTGAAGCTTTCTTT
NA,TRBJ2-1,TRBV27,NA,CASSPSGQEQFF,TGTGCCAGCAGTCCCAGCGGACAGGAGCAGTTCTTC